These 18 T cell receptor beta chains were sequenced from one sample in a study of chemoradiotherapy in HPV16-positive cancers (dated by TCRdb to 2021 to 2024). Library method: the immunoSEQ multiplex PCR assay. As stored in TCRdb, this immuneACCESS dataset retains in-frame rearrangements with V and J assigned. A fraction of the clones does not appear; measured against another copy, unresolved V genes explain less than half of the discrepancy, and the remainder lacks a known reason. The sample profile shows 25,000 to 30,000 clones; 93% of them were found once. Roughly 18% of the sample comes from the top ten. Sequenced here: blood, sampled from a patient who underwent chemoradiotherapy. The receptors originated from a human donor with HPV-associated anogenital cancer.

J is TRBJ2-2 and V is TRBV7-2; 7 bases fit TRBD1. The germline gives CDR1 SGHTA, CDR2 FQGNSA. V lost 5 bases to trimming and J lost 2 bases; unmatched junction nucleotides: 5. The CDR3 has 15 amino acids. CDR3 protein: CASSDRVSNTGELFF. CDR3 coding DNA: TGTGCCAGCAGCGACAGGGTTTCCAACACCGGGGAGCTGTTTTTT.

V is TRBV11-1 and J is TRBJ2-7, with 7 bases matching TRBD2. With V trimmed by 6 bases and J by 3 bases, 11 bases remained unmatched. CDR1 and CDR2 from the germline V gene are SGHAT and FQDESV (reference sequence). The CDR3 totals 15 residues. The CDR3 DNA reads TGTGCCAGCAGAAGTGGCCGGGGGGATTTCTACGAGCAGTACTTC. This codes for CASRSGRGDFYEQYF.

The chain is built from TRBV27 and TRBJ2-7; weak D call: TRBD1 (5 bases). Trimming removed 3 bases at V and 2 bases at J, with 8 bases between. The length of the CDR3 is 13 residues. Germline CDR1 and CDR2: MNHEY and SMNVEV (reference sequence). This CDR3 is CASSFSGPYEQYF. CDR3 DNA: TGTGCCAGCAGTTTTTCAGGGCCCTACGAGCAGTACTTC.

This chain joins TRBV6-5 and TRBJ1-1, with 10 nucleotides matching TRBD1. The CDR3 has 15 amino acids. CDR1 and CDR2 (germline): MNHEY, SVGAGI. After removal of 4 bases from V and 7 bases from J, the junction contained 9 bases not matched to a gene. CDR3 sequence: CASSSTGTGEDEAFF. The DNA for the CDR3 is TGTGCCAGCAGTTCTACCGGGACAGGGGAGGATGAAGCTTTCTTT.

The gene calls are TRBV7-6 and TRBJ2-1; D not resolved. Looked up from germline, CDR1 is SGHVS and CDR2 is FNYEAQ. The CDR3 loop spans 13 amino acids. V was shortened by 4 bases and J by 6 bases, with 10 bases between the two germline ends. The chain's CDR3 is CASSSQEGNEQFF. In DNA form, the CDR3 reads TGTGCCAGCAGCTCCCAGGAAGGCAATGAGCAGTTCTTC.

The gene calls are TRBV4-2 and TRBJ2-1; D is uncertain. Germline-derived CDR1 and CDR2 are LGHNA and YNFKEQ. CDR3 size: 15 residues. V was cut by 0 bases and J by 5 bases, with 11 bases left in between. Here the CDR3 DNA reads TGTGCCAGCAGCCAAGATCCGAACAGAAACAATGAGCAGTTCTTC. It encodes CASSQDPNRNNEQFF.

This chain joins TRBV18 and TRBJ1-1, with 10 nucleotides matching TRBD1. J was trimmed by 5 bases and V by 4 bases; bases with no gene match: 4. There are 14 residues in the CDR3. CDR1 and CDR2 from the germline V gene are KGHSH and LQKENI. The CDR3 is CASSRDRGWTEAFF. The CDR3 DNA is TGTGCCAGCTCACGGGACAGGGGCTGGACTGAAGCTTTCTTT.

The chain joins TRBV6-1 to TRBJ2-3; no reliable D call. The CDR3 is 14 amino acids. V shed 8 bases and J shed 2 bases, with 14 bases lying between them. Germline values: CDR1 MNHNS, CDR2 SASEGT. CDR3 nucleotides: TGTGCCAGCGCCTACGGGCGAGACACAGATACGCAGTATTTT. As protein: CASAYGRDTDTQYF.

This clone was observed a single time. This CDR3 is CASSQVSGTSGKETQYF. CDR3 DNA sequence: TGCGCCAGCAGCCAAGTCTCAGGGACTAGCGGGAAAGAGACCCAGTACTTC. V gene TRBV4-1 combines with J gene TRBJ2-5; 13 bases agree with TRBD2. The CDR3 consists of 17 residues. V trimming: 1 base; J trimming: 3 bases; junction bases outside the gene matches: 5. Germline CDR1 is MGHRA and CDR2 is YSYEKL.

This chain joins TRBV14 and TRBJ1-4; D remains unclear. Deletions cut 0 bases from V and 0 bases from J, with 20 bases between. This CDR3 region has 20 residues. Germline CDR1 reads SGHDN; CDR2 reads FVKESK. CDR3 coding DNA: TGTGCCAGCAGCCAAGATGTGGCGGGCAGAGTACTTGCAACTAATGAAAAACTGTTTTTT. Translating gives CASSQDVAGRVLATNEKLFF.

The chain couples TRBV5-4 to TRBJ2-7; possibly TRBD2 for D (5 bases). The V gene lost 4 bases and the J gene lost 1 base, with 9 bases spanning the gap. The CDR3 has 13 residues. Germline CDR1 and CDR2: SGHNT and YYREEE (reference sequence). This CDR3 is CASSPRGSYEQYF. As DNA, the CDR3 is TGTGCCAGCAGCCCCCGGGGATCCTACGAGCAGTACTTC. The full variable domain, in which reference TRBV5-4 and TRBJ2-7 provide the parts outside the CDR3, is ETGVTQSPTHLIKTRGQQVTLRCSSQSGHNTVSWYQQALGQGPQFIFQYYREEENGRGNFPPRFSGLQFPNYSSELNVNALELDDSALYLCASSPRGSYEQYFGPGTRLTVT.

The chain uses TRBV2 and TRBJ2-7; D is ambiguous. V dropped 2 bases and J dropped 2 bases, with 13 bases sitting between them. The CDR3 covers 15 residues. CDR1 is SNHLY, CDR2 FYNNEI, per germline. CDR3 DNA sequence: TGTGCCAGCAGTGAACGCCCAGGAACCACCTACGAGCAGTACTTC. Translation: CASSERPGTTYEQYF.

The rearrangement links TRBV19 to TRBJ1-2, with D hard to call. The CDR3 spans 12 residues. V was shortened by 3 bases and J by 7 bases, with 9 bases between the two germline ends. Germline values: CDR1 LNHDA, CDR2 SQIVND (reference sequence). The CDR3 protein is CASSIGSSGYTF. The CDR3 bases are TGTGCCAGTAGTATTGGGTCTTCTGGCTACACCTTC. The complete variable domain, with remaining parts taken from reference TRBV19 and TRBJ1-2, reads DGGITQSPKYLFRKEGQNVTLSCEQNLNHDAMYWYRQDPGQGLRLIYYSQIVNDFQKGDIAEGYSVSREKKESFPLTVTSAQKNPTAFYLCASSIGSSGYTFGSGTRLTVV.

The CDR3 reads CASSQESGANTEAFF. The CDR3 coding sequence is TGTGCCAGCAGCCAAGAATCAGGGGCGAACACTGAAGCTTTCTTT. The rearrangement links TRBV14 to TRBJ1-1; D is perhaps TRBD1 (6 bases). V dropped 0 bases and J dropped 1 base, with 9 bases sitting between them. Germline values: CDR1 SGHDN, CDR2 FVKESK. This CDR3 region has 15 residues.

The gene calls are TRBV2 and TRBJ1-4, with D hard to call. The CDR3 length is 15 residues. Deletions cut 3 bases from V and 0 bases from J, with 8 bases between. In germline, CDR1 is SNHLY, CDR2 FYNNEI. The chain's CDR3 is CASSEVAPTNEKLFF. CDR3 in DNA: TGTGCCAGCAGTGAGGTGGCACCAACTAATGAAAAACTGTTTTTT.

V and J are TRBV7-2 and TRBJ2-7; 10 nucleotides align to TRBD2. V trimming: 3 bases; J trimming: 3 bases; junction bases outside the gene matches: 2. Germline-derived CDR1 and CDR2 are SGHTA and FQGNSA. CDR3 length: 14 amino acids. The CDR3 sequence: CASSFGTSVYEQYF. CDR3 coding DNA: TGTGCCAGCAGCTTCGGGACTAGCGTCTACGAGCAGTACTTC.

J is TRBJ2-3 and V is TRBV9; the match to TRBD2 covers 7 bases. In germline, CDR1 is SGDLS, CDR2 YYNGEE. After removal of 0 bases from V and 2 bases from J, the junction contained 6 bases not matched to a gene. The CDR3 extends over 16 amino acids. The CDR3 spells CASSVAGTTDTDTQYF. The CDR3 DNA follows: TGTGCCAGCAGCGTAGCTGGGACTACCGACACAGATACGCAGTATTTT.

This sequence joins TRBV11-2 and TRBJ2-7; D may be TRBD1 (5 bases). V lost 0 bases to trimming and J lost 4 bases, with 13 bases between them. CDR3 length: 15 residues. Germline V gene data show CDR1 as SGHAT and CDR2 as FQNNGV. The CDR3 nucleotides read TGTGCCAGCAGCTTAGACCCGGCAGGGTGGTACGAGCAGTACTTC. The encoded protein is CASSLDPAGWYEQYF.